The 27 T cell receptor beta chains below were found in one sample sequenced in a study of control samples from healthy donors and cancer patients. Method: immunoSEQ multiplex PCR; TCRdb's copy keeps in-frame clones and lacks some. The sample consists of 150,000 to 200,000 clones, approximately 94% of them appearing once. Source material: blood. The receptors were gathered from a woman aged 18-35 years in good health.

This clone has more than one count but fewer than ten. The V gene is TRBV15, the J gene TRBJ1-5, with D possibly matching TRBD1 (6 bases). The CDR3 length is 17 residues. CDR1 and CDR2 from the germline V gene are LNHNV and YYDKDF (reference sequence). V lost 1 base and J lost 0, with 13 bases in between. The CDR3 DNA follows: TGTGCCACCAGCAGAGGGACGGACAGTATTAGCAATCAGCCCCAGCATTTT. It is translated as CATSRGTDSISNQPQHF.

J is TRBJ1-1 and V is TRBV7-3; a weak D match, TRBD1 (5 bases). Germline CDR1 SGHTA, CDR2 FQGTGA. Trimming removed 0 bases at V and 5 bases at J, with 7 bases between. The CDR3 is 13 amino acids. The DNA of the CDR3 is TGTGCCAGCAGCTTAACACGGGGGACTGAAGCTTTCTTT. This encodes CASSLTRGTEAFF.

The chain is built from TRBV10-3 and TRBJ1-5, with D uncertain. Trimming took off 4 bases at V and 6 bases at J, with 19 bases between the two ends. The CDR3 is 16 residues long. Germline loops: CDR1 ENHRY, CDR2 SYGVKD. This CDR3 reads CAISAQFDVLSQPQHF. The CDR3 nucleotides are TGTGCCATCAGTGCCCAATTCGACGTGCTGAGTCAGCCCCAGCATTTT.

The chain combines TRBV29-1 with TRBJ1-1; the D is unclear. The germline V gene has CDR1 SQVTM and CDR2 ANQGSEA. Trimming took off 5 bases at V and 0 bases at J, with 19 bases between the two ends. This CDR3 has 16 amino acids. The CDR3 DNA is TGCAGCGTTACCACGGGGTTGCCTCCAATGAACACTGAAGCTTTCTTT. It translates to CSVTTGLPPMNTEAFF. Using reference TRBV29-1 and TRBJ1-1 for the parts outside the CDR3, the full variable domain is SAVISQKPSRDICQRGTSLTIQCQVDSQVTMMFWYRQQPGQSLTLIATANQGSEATYESGFVIDKFPISRPNLTFSTLTVSNMSPEDSSIYLCSVTTGLPPMNTEAFFGQGTRLTVV.

This chain uses TRBV20-1 with TRBJ1-5; possible D gene TRBD1, 5 bases. Germline CDR1 and CDR2: DFQATT and SNEGSKA (reference sequence). Deletions cut 3 bases from V and 7 bases from J, with 13 bases between. This CDR3 contains 13 residues. The CDR3 loop is CSASRGLAQPQHF. CDR3 coding DNA: TGCAGTGCTAGTAGGGGATTGGCCCAGCCCCAGCATTTT.

The rearrangement joins TRBV29-1 to TRBJ1-2; TRBD1 agrees at 9 bases. Trimming at V came to 6 bases and at J to 4 bases, leaving 3 bases not matched to a gene. Germline V gene lookup returns CDR1 SQVTM and CDR2 ANQGSEA. The CDR3 consists of 12 residues. The CDR3 sequence is CSVWGQGYGYTF. The CDR3 nucleotides are TGCAGCGTCTGGGGACAGGGCTATGGCTACACCTTC.

The chain is built from TRBV27 and TRBJ1-1; D not resolved. Per the germline V gene, CDR1 is MNHEY and CDR2 is SMNVEV (reference sequence). V dropped 2 bases and J dropped 5 bases, with 9 bases sitting between them. The CDR3 length is 13 residues. CDR3 amino acids: CASSLSEGTEAFF. As DNA, the CDR3 is TGTGCCAGCAGTTTAAGTGAGGGAACTGAAGCTTTCTTT.

The J gene is TRBJ2-3, the V gene TRBV28, with D unresolved. Germline lookup yields CDR1 MDHEN and CDR2 SYDVKM. V lost 4 bases and J lost 2, with 16 bases in between. This CDR3 has 16 residues. CDR3 DNA: TGTGCCAGCAGTTCCCTAAAGGGAATTATCACAGATACGCAGTATTTT. Its translation: CASSSLKGIITDTQYF.

The chain combines TRBV19 with TRBJ1-5; 7 nucleotides line up with TRBD1. The V gene's germline CDR1 is LNHDA and CDR2 SQIVND (reference sequence). The CDR3 sequence is 15 residues long. With 5 bases clipped from V and 3 bases from J, the junction kept 7 bases outside the gene matches. CDR3 nucleotides: TGTGCCAGTAGTGTAACGACAGGGCCCAATCAGCCCCAGCATTTT. This gives the protein CASSVTTGPNQPQHF.

For the CDR3, the DNA is TGTGCCAGCAGCTTCAAGGGAGTAGGGTTGAACACTGAAGCTTTCTTT. Its protein product is CASSFKGVGLNTEAFF. This chain links TRBV5-5 with TRBJ1-1; D unclear. The CDR3 totals 16 residues. The germline CDR1 and CDR2 sequences are SGHKS and YYEKEE (reference sequence). V lost 2 bases and J lost 0, with 14 bases in between.

V usage is TRBV2 and J usage is TRBJ2-2; D is undetermined. Looked up from germline, CDR1 is SNHLY and CDR2 is FYNNEI. This CDR3 spans 13 amino acids. V dropped 7 bases and J dropped 1 base, with 7 bases sitting between them. The CDR3 protein is CASNLENTGELFF. The CDR3 DNA follows: TGTGCCAGCAATCTAGAGAACACCGGGGAGCTGTTTTTT.

The chain combines TRBV20-1 with TRBJ1-5; the D is unclear. CDR1 and CDR2 from the germline V gene are DFQATT and SNEGSKA (reference sequence). This CDR3 is built from 11 residues. The V and J ends lost 2 bases and 6 bases respectively, with 5 bases between them. Here the CDR3 DNA reads TGCAGTGCTAGATTTCGTCAGCCCCAGCATTTT. Translation gives CSARFRQPQHF.

A few counts support this clone. The V gene is TRBV10-3, the J gene TRBJ1-2, with D uncertain. V lost 8 bases and J lost 0, with 7 bases in between. CDR1 is ENHRY and CDR2 is SYGVKD in the germline V gene. The CDR3 sequence is 12 residues long. The DNA for the CDR3 is TGTGCCATCCAATCACCTAACTATGGCTACACCTTC. Its protein is CAIQSPNYGYTF.

The chain links TRBV9 to TRBJ2-2; possibly TRBD1 for D (6 bases). Trimming removed 0 bases from V and 0 bases from J, with 15 bases in between. Germline CDR1 is SGDLS and CDR2 is YYNGEE. This CDR3 has 18 residues. The CDR3: CASSVVGSEGANTGELFF. The CDR3 bases are TGTGCCAGCAGCGTAGTCGGTAGCGAGGGGGCGAACACCGGGGAGCTGTTTTTT. The entire variable domain, with the rest obtained from reference TRBV9 and TRBJ2-2, is as follows: DSGVTQTPKHLITATGQRVTLRCSPRSGDLSVYWYQQSLDQGLQFLIQYYNGEERAKGNILERFSAQQFPDLHSELNLSSLELGDSALYFCASSVVGSEGANTGELFFGEGSRLTVL.

CDR3 nucleotide sequence: TGTGCCAGCAGCTTAGCGGCGGGTGGCTACACCTTC. The encoded protein is CASSLAAGGYTF. This sequence joins TRBV11-2 and TRBJ1-2, with D unresolved. Germline assignment: CDR1 SGHAT and CDR2 FQNNGV. The CDR3 has 12 residues. V was shortened by 1 base and J by 7 bases, with 7 bases between the two germline ends.

The genes are TRBV2 and TRBJ1-1; D is ambiguous. The CDR3 contains 11 residues. The germline V gene has CDR1 SNHLY and CDR2 FYNNEI. Trimming removed 3 bases from V and 3 bases from J, with 2 bases in between. CDR3 amino acids: CASSEYTEAFF. The CDR3 DNA follows: TGTGCCAGCAGTGAGTACACTGAAGCTTTCTTT.

This chain connects TRBV5-8 to TRBJ1-6; D unresolved. This CDR3 region has 16 residues. V was clipped by 2 bases and J by 0 bases, with 9 bases between them. Germline CDR1 SGHTS, CDR2 YDEGEE. This chain's CDR3 is CASSLGPSSYNSPLHF. CDR3 DNA: TGTGCCAGCAGCTTAGGACCGAGCTCCTATAATTCACCCCTCCACTTT.

The rearrangement joins TRBV2 to TRBJ2-5, with 8 nucleotides matching TRBD2. Per germline, CDR1 SNHLY and CDR2 FYNNEI. This CDR3 is built from 16 residues. J lost 2 bases, V lost 2 bases, and 7 bases had no gene match. The CDR3 DNA reads TGTGCCAGCAGTGAACTAAGCGGGGGCCTTCAAGAGACCCAGTACTTC. Translated: CASSELSGGLQETQYF. The variable domain in full, completed from reference TRBV2 and TRBJ2-5, reads EPEVTQTPSHQVTQMGQEVILRCVPISNHLYFYWYRQILGQKVEFLVSFYNNEISEKSEIFDDQFSVERPDGSNFTLKIRSTKLEDSAMYFCASSELSGGLQETQYFGPGTRLLVL.

This chain links TRBV9 with TRBJ2-2; 10 bases are shared with TRBD2. CDR1 and CDR2 from the germline V gene are SGDLS and YYNGEE. Trimming cost V 3 bases and J 3 bases; bases outside gene matches: 8. The length of the CDR3 is 17 residues. The CDR3: CASSARAGGLDTGELFF. CDR3 nucleotide sequence: TGTGCCAGCAGCGCCCGAGCGGGGGGGCTTGACACCGGGGAGCTGTTTTTT.

This chain connects TRBV7-9 to TRBJ1-1, with TRBD1 matching over 7 bases. The ends lost 5 bases at V and 3 bases at J; junction bases unmatched: 3. From germline, CDR1 is SEHNR and CDR2 FQNEAQ (reference sequence). CDR3 length: 13 amino acids. In nucleotides, the CDR3 is TGTGCCAGCAGCCCTACAGGGGACACTGAAGCTTTCTTT. Residues: CASSPTGDTEAFF.

The rearrangement uses TRBV4-3 and TRBJ1-2, with D possibly TRBD1 on 5 matching bases. This CDR3 is 16 amino acids long. V was clipped by 0 bases and J by 5 bases, with 16 bases between them. In germline, CDR1 is LGHNA, CDR2 YSLEER. This CDR3 is CASSQDTGKPLYGYTF. CDR3 bases: TGCGCCAGCAGCCAAGATACAGGCAAGCCTCTATATGGCTACACCTTC.

This clone was detected a few times. This chain connects TRBV7-3 to TRBJ1-2; D not resolved. The germline V gene encodes CDR1 SGHTA and CDR2 FQGTGA. Trimming stripped 2 bases from V and 0 bases from J, with 19 bases between. The CDR3 is 18 amino acids. CDR3 loop: CASSLRPPTAVSNYGYTF. The CDR3 nucleotides are TGTGCCAGCAGCTTACGGCCCCCGACGGCCGTATCTAACTATGGCTACACCTTC. Full variable domain (outside the CDR3, taken from reference TRBV7-3 and TRBJ1-2): GAGVSQTPSNKVTEKGKYVELRCDPISGHTALYWYRQSLGQGPEFLIYFQGTGAADDSGLPNDRFFAVRPEGSVSTLKIQRTERGDSAVYLCASSLRPPTAVSNYGYTFGSGTRLTVV.

The chain combines TRBV2 with TRBJ2-1, with 7 bases that match TRBD2. The germline V gene has CDR1 SNHLY and CDR2 FYNNEI. V shed 5 bases and J 8 bases; nucleotides not matched to a gene: 9. This CDR3 spans 14 amino acids. CDR3 nucleotides: TGTGCCAGCAGTCTAGCGGTCTTCTTCTATGAGCAGTTCTTC. It encodes CASSLAVFFYEQFF.

This rearrangement joins TRBV7-2 to TRBJ2-7; 9 bases map to TRBD1. The germline V gene encodes CDR1 SGHTA and CDR2 FQGNSA. The CDR3 runs 15 residues. With V trimmed by 4 bases and J by 3 bases, 7 bases remained unmatched. For the CDR3, the DNA is TGTGCCAGCAGCTCCGGGGACAGGGTGTACTACGAGCAGTACTTC. Protein product: CASSSGDRVYYEQYF.

The chain has TRBV2 and TRBJ2-1; D is undetermined. Germline V gene data show CDR1 as SNHLY and CDR2 as FYNNEI. V was trimmed by 6 bases and J by 0 bases, leaving 15 bases between them. The CDR3 consists of 16 residues. The CDR3 spells CASRLRTLSSYNEQFF. CDR3 DNA sequence: TGTGCCAGCAGACTCCGGACCTTGAGCTCCTACAATGAGCAGTTCTTC.

The chain carries TRBV3-1 (or the pseudogene TRBV3-2) and TRBJ1-1; 7 bases fit TRBD1. The germline CDR1 and CDR2 sequences are LGHDT and YNNKEL (reference sequence). This CDR3 is built from 13 residues. V dropped 4 bases and J dropped 2; count of bases not matched to a gene: 1. The CDR3 spells CASSRTGNTEAFF. DNA of the CDR3: TGTGCCAGCAGCCGGACAGGTAACACTGAAGCTTTCTTT.

The chain couples TRBV2 to TRBJ1-5; TRBD1 agrees at 10 bases. Germline CDR1 SNHLY, CDR2 FYNNEI. This CDR3 is 15 amino acids long. The V gene end was trimmed by 7 bases and the J gene end by 2 bases; junction bases not matched to a gene: 5. The CDR3 bases are TGTGCCAGCAAAACCGGGACAGGGGGCAATCAGCCCCAGCATTTT. Translation: CASKTGTGGNQPQHF. The variable domain in full, completed from reference TRBV2 and TRBJ1-5, reads EPEVTQTPSHQVTQMGQEVILRCVPISNHLYFYWYRQILGQKVEFLVSFYNNEISEKSEIFDDQFSVERPDGSNFTLKIRSTKLEDSAMYFCASKTGTGGNQPQHFGDGTRLSIL.